This is a list of T cell receptor beta chains from one sample in a study of vaccination effects on CD4 cells after COVID-19. The repertoire was sequenced with immunoSEQ multiplex PCR; TCRdb's copy has only in-frame clones and lacks some. Of fewer than 70,000 clones in the sample, around 80% are singletons; the top ten hold 12%. Antigens of these TCRs are unknown. The source was CD4+ T cells from PBMCs cultured with SARS-CoV-2 spike peptides, collected before COVID-19 vaccination. These receptors were collected from a human donor who received a COVID-19 vaccine. Both conserved end residues are part of each CDR3.

v_gene	j_gene	CDR3aa
TRBV2	TRBJ2-3	CASRRSGGADTQYF
TRBV28	TRBJ1-5	CASSSPQGGNQPQHF
TRBV3-1/TRBV3-2	TRBJ2-3	CASSQEGLAGGGTDTQYF
TRBV6-6	TRBJ1-4	CASSLGSQNEKLFF
TRBV6-5	TRBJ1-1	CASSYWSGREAFF
TRBV6-5	TRBJ2-3	CASSYSRADTQYF
TRBV30	TRBJ1-3	CAWMSARSGNTIYF
TRBV14	TRBJ2-1	CASSEDLYNEQFF
TRBV11-2	TRBJ1-1	CASSLFGTEAFF
TRBV15	TRBJ2-5	CATSAGTGGLGTQYF
TRBV28	TRBJ2-2	CASTVAGIHTGELFF
TRBV29-1	TRBJ1-1	CSSDILNTEAFF
TRBV30	TRBJ2-3	CAWVSSADRTDTQYF
TRBV5-1	TRBJ2-3	CASSWLDPELNTQYF
TRBV5-1	TRBJ2-1	CASSRGQNNEQFF
TRBV29-1	TRBJ2-3	CSAPGLWHTDTQYF
TRBV7-2	TRBJ1-2	CASSFYETSTF
TRBV5-1	TRBJ2-1	CASSLGSPIGGEQFF
TRBV6-6	TRBJ1-6	CASSYDRYSPLHF
TRBV6-5	TRBJ1-1	CASSYRPGRHTEAFF
TRBV14	TRBJ2-5	CASSRLTGSETQYF
TRBV29-1	TRBJ2-2	CSVGGGGTTGELFF
TRBV4-1	TRBJ2-3	CASSQRRGGSTDTQYF
TRBV29-1	TRBJ2-3	CSVGDTQYF
TRBV4-1	TRBJ2-3	CASSQVYYSSTDTQYF
TRBV25-1	TRBJ1-1	CASRDGQNTEAFF
TRBV27	TRBJ2-1	CASSPRGHYSYNEQFF
TRBV7-2	TRBJ2-3	CASSLQSRTSTDTQYF
TRBV6-5	TRBJ2-2	CASSYETGVSGELFF
TRBV5-6	TRBJ1-3	CASSLDKAGNTIYF
TRBV4-2	TRBJ2-1	CASSQDVWSSSNEQFF
TRBV5-1	TRBJ1-3	CASSLNDAGNTIYF
TRBV29-1	TRBJ1-2	CSAGSGGRSLANYGYTF
TRBV12-3/TRBV12-4	TRBJ1-1	CASSPDYTEAFF
TRBV28	TRBJ1-4	CASSSFGQLNEKLFF
TRBV5-4	TRBJ1-2	CASSSRTGNYGYTF
TRBV2	TRBJ2-5	CASSGPPLGETQYF
TRBV6-1	TRBJ1-5	CASSEYTQHF
TRBV19	TRBJ1-5	CATHLGVAEQPQHF
TRBV6-4	TRBJ1-1	CASSATGLVKGSSEAFF
TRBV5-5	TRBJ2-3	CASSWAPAGGTDTQYF
TRBV5-1	TRBJ2-3	CASSPGTSGGTDTQYF
TRBV5-1	TRBJ2-5	CASSYTATPKQETQYF
TRBV7-8	TRBJ2-1	CASSSRTSGLGTGRNEQFF
TRBV2	TRBJ2-3	CASRWDRGTDTQYF
TRBV2	TRBJ1-6	CASRVDRGGPLHF
TRBV3-1/TRBV3-2	TRBJ1-2	CASSQTGLGGYTF
TRBV9	TRBJ2-6	CASSRRGDSGANVLTF
TRBV5-7	TRBJ2-3	CASSEDIQGRGTDTQYF
TRBV5-6	TRBJ1-5	CASSLAVSQPQHF
TRBV2	TRBJ1-4	CASSERAGVGKLFF
TRBV7-8	TRBJ1-2	CASSSQSGAQNYGYTF
TRBV11-2	TRBJ2-3	CASSPEAGGAQYF